The 14 T cell receptor beta chains below come from one sample, sequenced in a study of memory CD4+ T cells and cytomegalovirus serostatus. Single viable CD3+CD4+CD8-CD45RO+ cells were sorted as the memory CD4+ T cells. The protocol was immunoSEQ multiplex PCR, while the TCRdb copy is restricted to in-frame clones and leaves out a portion. This table holds under 70,000 clones, 81% found once. Sequenced sample: memory CD4+ T cells from blood. These receptors all come from an adult in good health and CMV-seronegative.

This chain joins TRBV10-3 and TRBJ1-2; 8 nucleotides agree with TRBD1. CDR1 is ENHRY, CDR2 SYGVKD, per germline. V was pared by 10 bases and J by 7 bases, with 8 bases of the junction left unmatched. CDR3 size: 12 residues. The CDR3 here is CATRQGSFGYTF. CDR3 sequence (DNA): TGTGCCACCCGACAGGGGAGCTTTGGCTACACCTTC.

The chain combines TRBV21-1 with TRBJ2-7. TRBV21-1 is a documented pseudogene. This CDR3 comprises 15 residues. The CDR3 DNA reads as TGTGCCAGCAGCGCCACACGGCCAGAAGACTACGAGCAGTACTTC. Translated: CASSATRPEDYEQYF.

The chain couples TRBV9 to TRBJ2-1, with 12 bases that match TRBD2. V shed 1 base and J 9 bases; nucleotides not matched to a gene: 5. The CDR3 has 15 residues. Germline values: CDR1 SGDLS, CDR2 YYNGEE. CDR3 nucleotide sequence: TGTGCCAGCAGCGTATTGACTAGCGGGAGTGGTGAGCAGTTCTTC. This encodes CASSVLTSGSGEQFF.

The CDR3 spells CASSDPLGAGNTIYF. CDR3 coding DNA: TGTGCCAGCAGTGACCCCTTGGGGGCAGGAAACACCATATATTTT. The chain joins TRBV25-1 to TRBJ1-3, with a weak D call TRBD1 (6 bases). V dropped 3 bases and J dropped 4 bases, with 13 bases sitting between them. Germline-derived CDR1 and CDR2 are MGHDK and SYGVNS. This CDR3 has 15 residues.

This rearrangement joins TRBV14 to TRBJ2-3; D unresolved. Germline loops: CDR1 SGHDN, CDR2 FVKESK. V dropped 0 bases and J dropped 4 bases, with 11 bases sitting between them. This CDR3 is built from 15 residues. CDR3 sequence reads: CASSQDLRKPDTQYF. The DNA for the CDR3 is TGTGCCAGCAGCCAAGATCTTAGGAAACCAGATACGCAGTATTTT.

The V call is TRBV7-9, the J call TRBJ1-2; D gene ambiguous. Germline V gene data show CDR1 as SEHNR and CDR2 as FQNEAQ (reference sequence). The V end lost 1 base, the J end lost 4 bases, and 10 bases lay between the germline ends. CDR3 length: 14 residues. The CDR3 nucleotides are TGTGCCAGCAGCTTAGGTGTGGAGCGCTATGGCTACACCTTC. This sequence encodes CASSLGVERYGYTF.

V gene TRBV11-2 combines with J gene TRBJ2-1; D is undetermined. Germline values: CDR1 SGHAT, CDR2 FQNNGV. This CDR3 is built from 15 residues. V dropped 1 base and J dropped 4 bases, with 11 bases sitting between them. Here the CDR3 reads CASSLVLGGYNEQFF. The CDR3 DNA is TGTGCCAGCAGCTTAGTTCTCGGTGGGTACAATGAGCAGTTCTTC.

CDR3 DNA: TGTGCCATCAAGTCACAGGTGAACACCGGGGAGCTGTTTTTT. Protein product: CAIKSQVNTGELFF. The rearrangement links TRBV10-3 to TRBJ2-2; D perhaps matches TRBD1 (5 bases). This CDR3 is built from 14 residues. Trimming removed 7 bases from V and 1 base from J, with 10 bases in between. CDR1 is ENHRY, CDR2 SYGVKD, per germline.

This chain links TRBV11-1 with TRBJ2-5, with no clear D. CDR1 is SGHAT, CDR2 FQDESV, per germline (reference sequence). The CDR3 is 13 amino acids. Trimming removed 3 bases at V and 1 base at J, with 6 bases between. The CDR3 sequence is CASSFPFQETQYF. The CDR3 DNA reads TGTGCCAGCAGCTTCCCCTTCCAAGAGACCCAGTACTTC.

This clone has more than one count but fewer than ten. The rearrangement joins TRBV6-1 to TRBJ2-1, with 8 bases matching TRBD2. In germline, CDR1 is MNHNS, CDR2 SASEGT. The CDR3 extends over 18 amino acids. V was pared by 3 bases and J by 0 bases, with 10 bases of the junction left unmatched. CDR3 in amino acids: CASSDRSGSTSSYNEQFF. In DNA form, the CDR3 reads TGTGCCAGCAGTGACAGGAGCGGGAGTACGAGCTCCTACAATGAGCAGTTCTTC.

The chain recombines TRBV19 with TRBJ1-1; 9 nucleotides align to TRBD1. V was pared by 5 bases and J by 0 bases, with 4 bases of the junction left unmatched. The CDR3 spans 15 residues. Germline CDR1 reads LNHDA; CDR2 reads SQIVND (reference sequence). CDR3 loop: CASSADRGMNTEAFF. CDR3 bases: TGTGCCAGTAGTGCCGACAGGGGGATGAACACTGAAGCTTTCTTT. The full variable domain, its missing parts supplied by reference TRBV19 and TRBJ1-1, is DGGITQSPKYLFRKEGQNVTLSCEQNLNHDAMYWYRQDPGQGLRLIYYSQIVNDFQKGDIAEGYSVSREKKESFPLTVTSAQKNPTAFYLCASSADRGMNTEAFFGQGTRLTVV.

The gene calls are TRBV2 and TRBJ2-1; D may be TRBD2 (7 bases). V gave up 4 bases and J gave up 6 bases, with 13 bases separating them. Germline CDR1 SNHLY, CDR2 FYNNEI. The CDR3 is 14 residues long. CDR3 DNA sequence: TGTGCCAGCAGTGTGGGGGGGCTCGGCAATGAGCAGTTCTTC. Residues: CASSVGGLGNEQFF. Using reference TRBV2 and TRBJ2-1 for the parts outside the CDR3, the full variable domain is EPEVTQTPSHQVTQMGQEVILRCVPISNHLYFYWYRQILGQKVEFLVSFYNNEISEKSEIFDDQFSVERPDGSNFTLKIRSTKLEDSAMYFCASSVGGLGNEQFFGPGTRLTVL.

This rearrangement joins TRBV5-1 to TRBJ2-5; no clear D gene. V gave up 0 bases and J gave up 4 bases, with 10 bases separating them. From germline, CDR1 is SGHRS and CDR2 YFSETQ. The CDR3 totals 14 residues. CDR3 in amino acids: CASSLAVGPETQYF. CDR3 in DNA: TGCGCCAGCAGCTTGGCAGTAGGGCCAGAGACCCAGTACTTC.

CDR3 DNA: TGTGCCAGTTCGTGGGGGGCGGGCGGGGAGCTGTTTTTT. It codes for CASSWGAGGELFF. The chain combines TRBV27 with TRBJ2-2; D may be TRBD1 or TRBD2 (6 bases each). CDR1 is MNHEY, CDR2 SMNVEV, per germline (reference sequence). The CDR3 covers 13 residues. Trimming shortened V by 9 bases and J by 7 bases, and 15 bases separated the two germline ends.